This T cell receptor beta chain emerged from a study of cytomegalovirus exposure and HLA in healthy donors. Study-wide points: Per a later analysis, HLA-associated TCR beta chains showed more clonal expansion than other, equally common TCR beta chains. The listing of 160 or so TCR beta chains classed them as cytomegalovirus-associated. A later analysis found TCR association rates differed by HLA locus, highest for DRB1 and lowest for HLA-C.

A remark on this clone: Its antigen remains unidentified.

The CDR3 covers 13 residues. Trimming left V 4 bases short and J 2 bases short, with 10 bases between. The germline V gene encodes CDR1 SQVTM and CDR2 ANQGSEA. It was with 60 Vbeta and 13 Jbeta primers that the PCR ran. The protocol was immunoSEQ multiplex PCR, while the TCRdb copy is restricted to in-frame clones and leaves out a portion. The sample lists approximately 170,000 clones; roughly 73% were seen once. V and J are TRBV29-1 and TRBJ2-3; no reliable D call. This TCR came from a male donor in good health and CMV-seronegative. Sequencing was performed on PBMCs. Here the CDR3 DNA reads TGCAGCGTTGTCGGCGGTCTCACAGATACGCAGTATTTT. This sequence encodes CSVVGGLTDTQYF.